These 32 T cell receptor beta chains originate from one sample sequenced in a study of blood T cell repertoires in COVID-19. TCRdb keeps only in-frame clones here, not all; method: immunoSEQ multiplex PCR. The sample lists around 58,000 clones, approximately 80% occurring once. Material: PBMCs or T cells enriched from blood (not recorded which). The source of these receptors is a woman between 40 and 55 years old with acute COVID-19.

This clone was seen more than once but under ten times. The chain has TRBV19 and TRBJ1-3; TRBD1 is a possible D gene (5 bases). The V end was cut by 6 bases, the J end by 0 bases, with 24 bases between. CDR1 and CDR2 (germline): LNHDA, SQIVND (reference sequence). The CDR3 is 19 residues long. The CDR3 spells CASSAGDVLAAISGNTIYF. CDR3 DNA: TGTGCCAGTAGCGCGGGGGACGTGTTAGCCGCGATCTCTGGAAACACCATATATTTT.

The DNA for the CDR3 is TGTGCCAGCTCCAGGGACAGGGGGCCGGGGACAGGTGGAAACATTCAGTACTTC. It translates to CASSRDRGPGTGGNIQYF. The rearrangement links TRBV18 to TRBJ2-4, with 12 bases lining up with TRBD1. The V and J ends lost 6 bases and 6 bases, in that order; junction bases with no gene match: 15. Germline V gene data show CDR1 as KGHSH and CDR2 as LQKENI. This CDR3 is built from 18 residues.

The chain recombines TRBV5-1 with TRBJ2-7, with 9 bases lining up with TRBD2. This CDR3 has 18 residues. Germline V gene data show CDR1 as SGHRS and CDR2 as YFSETQ. V shed 0 bases and J 0 bases; nucleotides not matched to a gene: 10. Written as DNA, the CDR3 is TGCGCCAGCAGCTTGGAGGGACTAGCTGTAACGAGCTCCTACGAGCAGTACTTC. Protein: CASSLEGLAVTSSYEQYF.

This chain joins TRBV27 and TRBJ1-5; no clear D gene. Per germline, CDR1 MNHEY and CDR2 SMNVEV (reference sequence). This CDR3 has 17 amino acids. Between the trimmed V and J ends, which lost 6 bases and 1 base, there was a span of 19 bases. The CDR3 spells CASSPTSGGPSNQPQHF. The CDR3 bases are TGTGCCAGCAGCCCGACCTCGGGCGGGCCGAGCAATCAGCCCCAGCATTTT.

CDR3 nucleotides: TGTGCCAGCAGTTTACTACAGGGTTATCCCCAGTCCGCCTATAATTCACCCCTCCACTTT. Translating gives CASSLLQGYPQSAYNSPLHF. This rearrangement joins TRBV28 to TRBJ1-6; TRBD1 is a possible D gene (6 bases). The CDR3 loop spans 20 amino acids. V lost 2 bases and J lost 2, with 22 bases in between. From germline, CDR1 is MDHEN and CDR2 SYDVKM.

This rearrangement joins TRBV6-2 or TRBV6-3 to TRBJ2-3, with TRBD1 identical over 7 bases. Germline CDR1 MNHEY, CDR2 SVGEGT. J lost 3 bases, V lost 0 bases, and 12 bases had no gene match. The CDR3 contains 18 residues. The CDR3 DNA follows: TGTGCCAGCAGTTACTCTCCCCCACGGGGACAGCTGACAGATACGCAGTATTTT. Its protein product is CASSYSPPRGQLTDTQYF.

The chain is built from TRBV5-1 and TRBJ1-2; TRBD1 agrees at 10 bases. Per germline, CDR1 SGHRS and CDR2 YFSETQ. The CDR3 spans 14 residues. With V trimmed by 3 bases and J by 7 bases, 6 bases remained unmatched. DNA for the CDR3: TGCGCCAGCAGCTCCGGGACAGGGGAAGTTGGCTACACCTTC. Encoded protein: CASSSGTGEVGYTF. The entire variable domain, with the rest obtained from reference TRBV5-1 and TRBJ1-2, is as follows: KAGVTQTPRYLIKTRGQQVTLSCSPISGHRSVSWYQQTPGQGLQFLFEYFSETQRNKGNFPGRFSGRQFSNSRSEMNVSTLELGDSALYLCASSSGTGEVGYTFGSGTRLTVV.

The chain couples TRBV5-4 to TRBJ2-5; 11 positions match TRBD2. This CDR3 contains 17 residues. J lost 5 bases, V lost 0 bases, and 9 bases had no gene match. Germline CDR1 and CDR2: SGHNT and YYREEE (reference sequence). The CDR3 DNA reads TGTGCCAGCAGCTTGGGACCCCCCCTAGCGGGAGGTGAGACCCAGTACTTC. Translated, it gives CASSLGPPLAGGETQYF.

V usage is TRBV7-8 and J usage is TRBJ1-1; 9 nucleotides agree with TRBD1. The CDR3 has 15 amino acids. Germline V gene data show CDR1 as SGHVS and CDR2 as FQNEAQ. J gave up 0 bases and V 5 bases, and 4 bases lay outside the gene matches. The CDR3, as DNA: TGTGCCAGCAGCCTGGGGACAGGGCTGAACACTGAAGCTTTCTTT. Translating gives CASSLGTGLNTEAFF. The whole variable domain, remainder taken from reference TRBV7-8 and TRBJ1-1, is GAGVSQSPRYKVAKRGQDVALRCDPISGHVSLFWYQQALGQGPEFLTYFQNEAQLDKSGLPSDRFFAERPEGSVSTLKIQRTQQEDSAVYLCASSLGTGLNTEAFFGQGTRLTVV.

The V and J genes are TRBV9 and TRBJ1-6; 7 nucleotides align to TRBD1. Germline lookup yields CDR1 SGDLS and CDR2 YYNGEE. CDR3 length: 15 residues. The junction had 7 bases not matched to a gene; V was cut back by 3 bases and J by 7 bases. The DNA for the CDR3 is TGTGCCAGCAGCGGAGACGACAGGGTGAATTCACCCCTCCACTTT. It yields the protein CASSGDDRVNSPLHF.

V usage is TRBV6-6 and J usage is TRBJ2-7, with 9 bases aligning to TRBD1. The junction had 6 bases not matched to a gene; V was cut back by 6 bases and J by 6 bases. The CDR3 loop spans 13 amino acids. Germline CDR1 reads MNHNY; CDR2 reads SVGAGI (reference sequence). Written as DNA, the CDR3 is TGTGCCAGCAGACAGGGGGCGCGCGGCGAGCAGTACTTC. As protein: CASRQGARGEQYF.

The chain combines TRBV18 with TRBJ2-1, with D possibly TRBD2 on 5 matching bases. The V end lost 9 bases, the J end lost 4 bases, and 10 bases lay between the germline ends. CDR3 size: 12 residues. The germline CDR1 and CDR2 sequences are KGHSH and LQKENI. For the CDR3, the DNA is TGTGCCAGAGCGGCACCTTACAATGAGCAGTTCTTC. It is translated as CARAAPYNEQFF.

The chain's CDR3 is CASSQLFTGRSSYEQYF. The CDR3 DNA follows: TGTGCCAGCAGCCAATTATTCACCGGGAGGAGCTCCTACGAGCAGTACTTC. This chain links TRBV3-1 (or the pseudogene TRBV3-2) with TRBJ2-7; 7 positions match TRBD2. Germline trimming cut 2 bases from V and 0 bases from J; bases unmatched to any gene: 10. Per germline, CDR1 LGHDT and CDR2 YNNKEL (reference sequence). The CDR3 runs to 17 residues.

This chain uses TRBV3-1 (or the pseudogene TRBV3-2) with TRBJ1-2; D not resolved. CDR1 and CDR2 from the germline V gene are LGHDT and YNNKEL (reference sequence). This CDR3 contains 14 residues. V was trimmed by 4 bases and J by 6 bases, leaving 15 bases between them. Here the CDR3 DNA reads TGTGCCAGCAGCCCTGCGGCAGCTGAGAATGGCTACACCTTC. Its translation: CASSPAAAENGYTF.

Comment on this clone: The same CDR3 can be traced to other DNA sequences in this sample. The J gene is TRBJ1-5, the V gene TRBV5-4; D is perhaps TRBD1 (5 bases). Trimming pared 3 bases from V and 5 bases from J, leaving 15 bases between. The CDR3 extends over 15 amino acids. Germline V CDR1 and CDR2: SGHNT, YYREEE (reference sequence). The chain's CDR3 is CASSSGTGDDQPQHF. CDR3 nucleotides: TGTGCCAGCAGCTCCGGGACGGGGGACGATCAGCCCCAGCATTTT.

V is TRBV3-1 (or the pseudogene TRBV3-2) and J is TRBJ1-2; TRBD1 matches 8 bases. CDR1 LGHDT and CDR2 YNNKEL come from the germline V gene (reference sequence). The CDR3 totals 15 residues. J gave up 8 bases and V 1 base, and 9 bases lay outside the gene matches. CDR3 amino acids: CASSQATGGIGGYTF. CDR3 DNA sequence: TGTGCCAGCAGCCAAGCTACAGGGGGAATCGGCGGCTACACCTTC.

The rearrangement uses TRBV6-1 and TRBJ2-2, with 9 bases lining up with TRBD2. The J segment lost 8 bases and the V segment lost 0 bases, leaving 4 bases of the junction unmatched. In germline, CDR1 is MNHNS, CDR2 SASEGT. The CDR3 runs 15 residues. CDR3: CASSEAGSGRGELFF. For the CDR3, the DNA is TGTGCCAGCAGTGAAGCGGGTAGCGGGAGAGGGGAGCTGTTTTTT.

This clone was counted a single time. A read error may be the cause here, since a much bigger clone is one base away. The V and J genes are TRBV27 and TRBJ2-7, with 9 bases matching TRBD2. With V trimmed by 10 bases and J by 8 bases, 15 bases remained unmatched. The CDR3 length is 14 residues. Germline CDR1 is MNHEY and CDR2 is SMNVEV (reference sequence). The CDR3 region has the DNA TGTGCCACCCGCCAGGTGGGACTAGCAGGCAAGCAGTACTTC. Its protein is CATRQVGLAGKQYF.

In this sample, this clone turned up a few times. The chain employs TRBV27 and TRBJ1-2; D is ambiguous. Germline values: CDR1 MNHEY, CDR2 SMNVEV (reference sequence). Trimming removed 6 bases at V and 4 bases at J, with 12 bases between. The CDR3 runs 13 residues. In DNA, the CDR3 is TGTGCCAGCAGCGCCGGGTCTCTCTATGGCTACACCTTC. Translated, it gives CASSAGSLYGYTF.

The chain combines TRBV5-1 with TRBJ2-2; no reliable D call. Looked up from germline, CDR1 is SGHRS and CDR2 is YFSETQ. Trimming removed 0 bases at V and 5 bases at J, with 11 bases between. The CDR3 contains 15 residues. CDR3 nucleotide sequence: TGCGCCAGCAGCTTGGATGCGATCGTAACCGGGGAGCTGTTTTTT. It specifies CASSLDAIVTGELFF.

The chain couples TRBV4-2 to TRBJ2-3; TRBD2 agrees at 15 bases. The CDR3 runs 17 residues. V shed 1 base and J 5 bases; nucleotides not matched to a gene: 4. CDR1 is LGHNA and CDR2 is YNFKEQ in the germline V gene. The CDR3 DNA is TGTGCCAGCAGCCAAGGGACTAGCGGGGGGGCTGTAGATACGCAGTATTTT. Residues: CASSQGTSGGAVDTQYF.

The chain recombines TRBV24-1 with TRBJ2-7, with a possible D match to TRBD1 (7 bases). The germline V gene has CDR1 KGHDR and CDR2 SFDVKD. Trimming stripped 4 bases from V and 2 bases from J, with 17 bases between. The CDR3 is made up of 16 amino acids. This CDR3 is CATSDSRTGLPYEQYF. CDR3 nucleotide sequence: TGTGCCACCAGTGACTCGCGGACAGGACTACCCTACGAGCAGTACTTC.

The chain recombines TRBV2 with TRBJ1-3; the match to TRBD1 covers 7 bases. CDR1 and CDR2 (germline): SNHLY, FYNNEI. CDR3 length: 15 amino acids. Trimming took 0 bases from V and 3 from J; bases not matched to a gene: 2. CDR3 residues: CASSEADRFGNTIYF. Here the CDR3 DNA reads TGTGCCAGCAGTGAAGCGGACAGGTTTGGAAACACCATATATTTT.

This clone was found a few times. The chain combines TRBV29-1 with TRBJ2-2, with D possibly being TRBD1 (6 bases). This CDR3 region has 15 residues. Germline CDR1 SQVTM, CDR2 ANQGSEA. V dropped 6 bases and J dropped 4 bases, with 18 bases sitting between them. CDR3: CSVKLPGQITGELFF. The DNA of the CDR3 is TGCAGCGTCAAATTACCCGGACAGATCACCGGGGAGCTGTTTTTT.

The gene calls are TRBV29-1 and TRBJ2-1; maybe TRBD2 (6 bases). Trimming took 7 bases from V and 7 from J, leaving 17 bases between them. Germline V gene sequence: CDR1 SQVTM, CDR2 ANQGSEA. The CDR3 is 13 residues long. The CDR3 here is CSASGARVNEQFF. The CDR3 DNA is TGCAGCGCTTCGGGAGCACGGGTTAATGAGCAGTTCTTC.

The chain uses TRBV5-1 and TRBJ2-2; 15 bases are a match to TRBD2. Germline-derived CDR1 and CDR2 are SGHRS and YFSETQ. The CDR3 is 18 amino acids. The trim removed 3 bases at V and 0 bases at J, leaving 3 bases unmatched. CDR3 bases: TGCGCCAGCAGCTGGGGACTAGCGGGGGGCACGAACACCGGGGAGCTGTTTTTT. It codes for CASSWGLAGGTNTGELFF.

This chain joins TRBV19 and TRBJ1-6, with D possibly being TRBD1 (5 bases). The length of the CDR3 is 13 residues. Deletions cut 8 bases from V and 2 bases from J, with 7 bases between. The V gene's germline CDR1 is LNHDA and CDR2 SQIVND (reference sequence). The CDR3 DNA sequence: TGTGCCAGTCAGGGAACCTATAATTCACCCCTCCACTTT. This encodes CASQGTYNSPLHF.

CDR3 sequence (DNA): TGTGCCAGCAGTGTACAGACAGGGCCCCAAGAGACCCAGTACTTC. This gives the protein CASSVQTGPQETQYF. The chain links TRBV28 to TRBJ2-5; 7 positions match TRBD1. CDR1 is MDHEN and CDR2 is SYDVKM in the germline V gene. Trimming cost V 5 bases and J 1 base; bases outside gene matches: 7. This CDR3 spans 15 amino acids.

The rearrangement links TRBV27 to TRBJ2-1; the match to TRBD2 covers 7 bases. Looked up from germline, CDR1 is MNHEY and CDR2 is SMNVEV (reference sequence). The CDR3 sequence is 15 residues long. V gave up 4 bases and J gave up 6 bases; unmatched junction bases: 9. The CDR3: CASSSWVAGANEQFF. The DNA of the CDR3 is TGTGCCAGCAGTTCGTGGGTGGCGGGAGCCAATGAGCAGTTCTTC.

This rearrangement joins TRBV28 to TRBJ2-2; possible D gene TRBD2, 5 bases. Per germline, CDR1 MDHEN and CDR2 SYDVKM. Deletions cut 1 base from V and 7 bases from J, with 10 bases between. This CDR3 comprises 14 residues. In DNA form, the CDR3 reads TGTGCCAGCAGTTTATTCGGCGCGGGCGGGGAGCTGTTTTTT. It codes for CASSLFGAGGELFF.

The chain employs TRBV27 and TRBJ2-1; TRBD2 matches at 9 bases. V shed 2 bases, J shed 6 bases, and the junction held 5 bases outside the gene matches. This CDR3 has 15 residues. CDR1 and CDR2 from the germline V gene are MNHEY and SMNVEV (reference sequence). In nucleotides, the CDR3 is TGTGCCAGCAGTTTAGCGGGAGGGATCAGCAATGAGCAGTTCTTC. This codes for CASSLAGGISNEQFF.

The J gene is TRBJ2-7, the V gene TRBV13; TRBD1 matches at 11 bases. Germline V gives CDR1 PRHDT, CDR2 FYEKMQ (reference sequence). Losses at the gene ends were 2 bases for V and 6 bases for J; bases not matched to a gene: 6. The CDR3 contains 15 residues. CDR3 DNA sequence: TGTGCCAGCAGCTTATGGGGACAGGGGGTGGCCGAGCAGTACTTC. Amino acid sequence: CASSLWGQGVAEQYF. Supplemented by reference TRBV13 and TRBJ2-7, the full variable domain reads AAGVIQSPRHLIKEKRETATLKCYPIPRHDTVYWYQQGPGQDPQFLISFYEKMQSDKGSIPDRFSAQQFSDYHSELNMSSLELGDSALYFCASSLWGQGVAEQYFGPGTRLTVT.